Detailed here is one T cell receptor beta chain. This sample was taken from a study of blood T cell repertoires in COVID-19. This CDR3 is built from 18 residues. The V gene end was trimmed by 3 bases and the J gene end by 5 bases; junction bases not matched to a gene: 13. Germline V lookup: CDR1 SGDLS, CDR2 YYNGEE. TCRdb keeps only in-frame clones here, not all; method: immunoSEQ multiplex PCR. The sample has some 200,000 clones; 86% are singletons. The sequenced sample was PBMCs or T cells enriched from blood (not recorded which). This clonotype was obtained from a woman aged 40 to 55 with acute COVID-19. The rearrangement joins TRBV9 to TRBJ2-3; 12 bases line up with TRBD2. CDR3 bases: TGTGCCAGCAGCGCAGACCCGTGGCTAGCGGGGGGGGGAGATACGCAGTATTTT. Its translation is CASSADPWLAGGGDTQYF.